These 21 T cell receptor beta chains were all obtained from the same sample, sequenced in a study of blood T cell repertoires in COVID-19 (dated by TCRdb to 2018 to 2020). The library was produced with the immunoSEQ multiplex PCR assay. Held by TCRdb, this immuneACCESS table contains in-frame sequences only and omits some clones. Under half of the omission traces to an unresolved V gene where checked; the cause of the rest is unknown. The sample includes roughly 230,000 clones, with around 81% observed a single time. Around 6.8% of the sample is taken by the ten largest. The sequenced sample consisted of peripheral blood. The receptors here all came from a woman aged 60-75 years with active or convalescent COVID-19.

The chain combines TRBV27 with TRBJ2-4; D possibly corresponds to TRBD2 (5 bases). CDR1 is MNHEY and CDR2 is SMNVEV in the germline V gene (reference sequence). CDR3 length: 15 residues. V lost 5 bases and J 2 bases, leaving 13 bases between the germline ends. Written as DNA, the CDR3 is TGTGCCAGCAGTACTTGGACGGACTCCAAAAACATTCAGTACTTC. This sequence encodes CASSTWTDSKNIQYF.

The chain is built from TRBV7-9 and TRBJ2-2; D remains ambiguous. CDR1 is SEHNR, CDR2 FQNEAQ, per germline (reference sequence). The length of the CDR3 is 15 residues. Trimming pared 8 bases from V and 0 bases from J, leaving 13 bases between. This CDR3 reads CASLVGSSNTGELFF. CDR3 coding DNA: TGTGCCAGCCTAGTAGGCTCTTCGAACACCGGGGAGCTGTTTTTT. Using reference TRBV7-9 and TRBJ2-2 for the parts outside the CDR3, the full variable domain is DTGVSQNPRHKITKRGQNVTFRCDPISEHNRLYWYRQTLGQGPEFLTYFQNEAQLEKSRLLSDRFSAERPKGSFSTLEIQRTEQGDSAMYLCASLVGSSNTGELFFGEGSRLTVL.

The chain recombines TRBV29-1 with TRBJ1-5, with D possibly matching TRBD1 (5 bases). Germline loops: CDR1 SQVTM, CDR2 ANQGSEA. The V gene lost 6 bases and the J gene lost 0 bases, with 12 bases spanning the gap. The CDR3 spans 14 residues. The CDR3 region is CSVGQAGSNQPQHF. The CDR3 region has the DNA TGCAGCGTGGGGCAGGCCGGTAGCAATCAGCCCCAGCATTTT. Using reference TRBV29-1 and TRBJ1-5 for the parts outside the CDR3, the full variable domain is SAVISQKPSRDICQRGTSLTIQCQVDSQVTMMFWYRQQPGQSLTLIATANQGSEATYESGFVIDKFPISRPNLTFSTLTVSNMSPEDSSIYLCSVGQAGSNQPQHFGDGTRLSIL.

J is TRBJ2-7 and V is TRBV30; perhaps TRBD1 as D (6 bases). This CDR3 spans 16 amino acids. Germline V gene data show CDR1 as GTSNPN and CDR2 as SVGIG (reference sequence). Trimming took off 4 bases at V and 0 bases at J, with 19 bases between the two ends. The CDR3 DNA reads TGTGCCTGGAACCCCCGAAACCGGGACATCTCCTACGAGCAGTACTTC. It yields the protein CAWNPRNRDISYEQYF.

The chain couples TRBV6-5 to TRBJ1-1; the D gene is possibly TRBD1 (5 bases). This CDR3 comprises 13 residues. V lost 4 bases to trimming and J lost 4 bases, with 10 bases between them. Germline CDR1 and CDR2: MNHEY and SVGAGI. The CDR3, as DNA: TGTGCCAGCAGTTCGACGGGGGTCACTGAAGCTTTCTTT. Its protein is CASSSTGVTEAFF.

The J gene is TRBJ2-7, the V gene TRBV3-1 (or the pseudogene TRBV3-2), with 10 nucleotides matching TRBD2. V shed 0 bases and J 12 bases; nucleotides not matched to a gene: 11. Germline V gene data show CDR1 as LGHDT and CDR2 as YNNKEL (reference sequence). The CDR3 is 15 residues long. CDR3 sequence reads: CASSQDLRVAGGRYF. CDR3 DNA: TGTGCCAGCAGCCAAGATTTGAGGGTAGCGGGAGGTCGGTACTTC.

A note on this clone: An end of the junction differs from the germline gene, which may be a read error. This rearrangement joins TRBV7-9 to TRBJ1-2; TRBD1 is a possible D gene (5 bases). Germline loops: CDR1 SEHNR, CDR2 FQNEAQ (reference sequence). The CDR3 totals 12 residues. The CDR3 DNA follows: TGTGCCAGCAGCGCCCGGGACTATAGCTACACCTTC. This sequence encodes CASSARDYSYTF.

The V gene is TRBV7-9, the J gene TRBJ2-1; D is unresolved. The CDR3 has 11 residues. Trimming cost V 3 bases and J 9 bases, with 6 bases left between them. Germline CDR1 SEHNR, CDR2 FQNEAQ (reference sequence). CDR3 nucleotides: TGTGCCAGCAGCTTCCGGGTTGAGCAGTTCTTC. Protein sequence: CASSFRVEQFF.

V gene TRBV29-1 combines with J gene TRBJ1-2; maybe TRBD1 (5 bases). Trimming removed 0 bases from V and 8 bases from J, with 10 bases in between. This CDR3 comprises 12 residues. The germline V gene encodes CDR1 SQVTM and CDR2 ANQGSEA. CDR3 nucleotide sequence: TGCAGCGTTGAAGAATTTAGGGGAGGCTACACCTTC. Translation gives CSVEEFRGGYTF.

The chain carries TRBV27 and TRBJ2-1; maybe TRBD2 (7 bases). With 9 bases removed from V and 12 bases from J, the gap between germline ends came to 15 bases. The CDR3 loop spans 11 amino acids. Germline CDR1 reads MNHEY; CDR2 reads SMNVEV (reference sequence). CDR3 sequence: CASGGASGQFF. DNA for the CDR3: TGTGCCAGTGGGGGGGCGAGCGGGCAGTTCTTC.

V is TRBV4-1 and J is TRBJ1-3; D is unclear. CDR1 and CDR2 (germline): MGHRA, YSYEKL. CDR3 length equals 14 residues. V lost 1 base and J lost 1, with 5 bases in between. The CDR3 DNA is TGCGCCAGCAGCCAAGTCCAGTCTGGAAACACCATATATTTT. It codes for CASSQVQSGNTIYF.

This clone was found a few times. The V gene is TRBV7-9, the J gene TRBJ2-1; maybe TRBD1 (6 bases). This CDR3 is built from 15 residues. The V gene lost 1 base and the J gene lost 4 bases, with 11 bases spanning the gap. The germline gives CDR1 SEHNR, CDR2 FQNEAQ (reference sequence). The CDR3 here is CASSLVRTVYNEQFF. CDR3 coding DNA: TGTGCCAGCAGCTTAGTTAGGACAGTTTACAATGAGCAGTTCTTC.

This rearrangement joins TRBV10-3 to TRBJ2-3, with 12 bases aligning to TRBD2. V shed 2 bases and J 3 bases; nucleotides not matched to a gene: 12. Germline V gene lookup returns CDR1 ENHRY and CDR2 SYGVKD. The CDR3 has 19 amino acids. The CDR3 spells CAISEPRRALAGGTDTQYF. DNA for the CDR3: TGTGCCATCAGTGAGCCGAGAAGGGCGCTAGCGGGGGGGACAGATACGCAGTATTTT.

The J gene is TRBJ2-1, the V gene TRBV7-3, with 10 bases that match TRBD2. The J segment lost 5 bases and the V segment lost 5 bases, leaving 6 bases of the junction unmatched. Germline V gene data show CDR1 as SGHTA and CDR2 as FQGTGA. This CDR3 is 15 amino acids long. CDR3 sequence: CASSPGTSVDNEQFF. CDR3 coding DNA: TGTGCCAGCAGCCCGGGGACTAGCGTGGACAATGAGCAGTTCTTC.

DNA for the CDR3: TGTGCCAGCTCACCAGAGGTAACTGAAGCTTTCTTT. Its translation is CASSPEVTEAFF. The chain uses TRBV18 and TRBJ1-1; D remains ambiguous. Trimming pared 2 bases from V and 5 bases from J, leaving 6 bases between. The V gene's germline CDR1 is KGHSH and CDR2 LQKENI. This CDR3 has 12 amino acids.

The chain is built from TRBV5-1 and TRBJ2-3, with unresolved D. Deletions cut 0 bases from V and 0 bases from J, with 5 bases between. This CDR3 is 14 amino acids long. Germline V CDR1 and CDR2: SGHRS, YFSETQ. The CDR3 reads CASSLVGSTDTQYF. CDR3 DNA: TGCGCCAGCAGCTTGGTGGGCAGCACAGATACGCAGTATTTT.

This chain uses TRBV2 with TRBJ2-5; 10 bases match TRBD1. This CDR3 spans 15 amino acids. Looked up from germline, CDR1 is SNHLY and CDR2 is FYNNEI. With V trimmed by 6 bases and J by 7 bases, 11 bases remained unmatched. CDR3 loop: CASRADRGSAGTQYF. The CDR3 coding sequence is TGTGCCAGCAGGGCGGACAGGGGGAGCGCGGGGACCCAGTACTTC.

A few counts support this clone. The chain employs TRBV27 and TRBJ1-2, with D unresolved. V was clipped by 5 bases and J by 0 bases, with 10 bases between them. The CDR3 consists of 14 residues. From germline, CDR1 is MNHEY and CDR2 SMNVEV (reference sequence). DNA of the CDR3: TGTGCCAGCAGTCCGTCCAGTCCTAACTATGGCTACACCTTC. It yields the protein CASSPSSPNYGYTF.

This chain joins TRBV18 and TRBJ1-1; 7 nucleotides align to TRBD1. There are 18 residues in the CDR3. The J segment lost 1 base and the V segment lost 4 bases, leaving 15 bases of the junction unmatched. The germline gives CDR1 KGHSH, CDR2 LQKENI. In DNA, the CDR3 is TGTGCCAGCTCACTCCGTCACAGGGGTAGTTATCCGAACACTGAAGCTTTCTTT. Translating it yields CASSLRHRGSYPNTEAFF.

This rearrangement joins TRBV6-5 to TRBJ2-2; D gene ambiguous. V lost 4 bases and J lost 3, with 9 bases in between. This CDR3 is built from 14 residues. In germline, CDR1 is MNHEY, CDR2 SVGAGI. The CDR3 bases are TGTGCCAGCAGTTTTCAGTCGTACACCGGGGAGCTGTTTTTT. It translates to CASSFQSYTGELFF.

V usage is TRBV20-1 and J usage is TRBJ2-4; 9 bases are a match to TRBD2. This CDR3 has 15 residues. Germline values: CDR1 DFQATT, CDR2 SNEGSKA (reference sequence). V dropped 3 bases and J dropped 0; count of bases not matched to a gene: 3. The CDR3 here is CSASLAGLAKNIQYF. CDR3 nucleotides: TGCAGTGCTAGTCTAGCGGGGTTAGCCAAAAACATTCAGTACTTC.